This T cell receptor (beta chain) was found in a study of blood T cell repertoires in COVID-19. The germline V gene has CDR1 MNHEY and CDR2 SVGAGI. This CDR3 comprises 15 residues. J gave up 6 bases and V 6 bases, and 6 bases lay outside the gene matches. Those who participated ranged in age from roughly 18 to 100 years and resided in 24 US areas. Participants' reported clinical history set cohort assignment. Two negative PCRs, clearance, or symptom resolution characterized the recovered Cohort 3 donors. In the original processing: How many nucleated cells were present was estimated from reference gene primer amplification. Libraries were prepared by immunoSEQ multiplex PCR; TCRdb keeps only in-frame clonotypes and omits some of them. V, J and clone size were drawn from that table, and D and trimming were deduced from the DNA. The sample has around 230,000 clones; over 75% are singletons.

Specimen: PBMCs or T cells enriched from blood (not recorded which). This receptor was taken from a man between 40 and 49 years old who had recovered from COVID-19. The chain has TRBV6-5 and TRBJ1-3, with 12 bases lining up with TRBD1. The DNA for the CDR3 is TGTGCCAGCAGGAAGGGGACAGGGGGCCAAAACACCATATATTTT. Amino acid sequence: CASRKGTGGQNTIYF.